The sequence of this T cell receptor (beta chain) was determined in a study of blood T cells in healthy people across ages. Study results and caveats: Investigators treated diversity estimates from one million T cells as underestimates.

A second roughly 6 to 11 cycle PCR used barcoded and J-beta primers. Every cDNA molecule bore a tag from a template-switch adaptor containing 12 random nucleotides. MiXCR was run by TCRdb on the 5' RACE reads, yielding one entry per CDR3 protein. The sample yields 800,000 to 1,000,000 distinct CDR3 sequences, about 48% seen once. This clonotype was counted a few times. Its antigen is undetermined. Germline CDR1 reads PRHDT; CDR2 reads FYEKMQ (reference sequence). J lost 9 bases, V lost 1 base, and 13 bases had no gene match. CDR3 length: 18 amino acids. The chain links TRBV13 to TRBJ2-1; TRBD2 aligns across 12 bases. The sequencing input was blood. The clonotype was recovered from a man younger than 40 in good health. In DNA form, the CDR3 reads TGTGCCAGCAGCTTAGAACTCCTCCTAGCGGGGGGGCAAGGTGAGCAGTTCTTC. As protein: CASSLELLLAGGQGEQFF.